The clone carrying this TCR beta chain was observed once. Antigen: not known. At one boundary the junction diverges from the germline segment, which might be a read error. Sequencing was performed with immunoSEQ multiplex PCR; in TCRdb, only in-frame clones are kept and a portion is missing. The sample yields about 60,000 clones, 84% seen once. This specimen comes from a study of T cell responses to AZD1222 COVID-19 vaccine. Background on the study: Second-dose schedules of about 4 or about 12 weeks were combined.

Germline V gene sequence: CDR1 SSHAT, CDR2 FNYEAQ (reference sequence). The CDR3 length is 17 residues. Study conclusions and caveats: Clonal diversity was possibly underestimated, and white British individuals and females predominated among donors. Repertoires in all cases were sampled only once the peak T cell response had passed.

Sequenced here: peripheral blood, sampled on day 0 of AZD1222 vaccination. The source of this sequence is an adult in good health. The genes are TRBV7-7 and TRBJ2-5; 8 nucleotides line up with TRBD1. The CDR3 loop reads CASSLTPPGQGPETQYF. The CDR3 DNA reads as TGTGCTAGCAGCTTAACCCCCCCCGGACAGGGCCCAGAGACCCAGTACTTC.